The 2 T cell receptor beta chains below were found in one sample sequenced in a study of CD8+CD57+ T cells in acquired aplastic anemia. Profiling of TCR beta VDJ combinations and CDR3 sequences used genomic DNA as template. TCRdb re-called the reads with MiXCR, one entry per CDR3 protein. The table lists roughly 500,000 distinct CDR3 sequences, 25% to 40% of them singletons, with roughly 0.89% in the top ten. Patients sequenced had flow cytometry evidence of CD8+CD57+ cell expansion. The sequenced material came from sorted CD4+, CD8+, or CD8+CD57+ T cells (not recorded which) from PBMCs. Receptor source: a human donor with aplastic anemia.

This clonotype was counted many times. This chain joins TRBV20-1 and TRBJ1-6, with D maybe TRBD1 (5 bases). Trimming took off 0 bases at V and 4 bases at J, with 13 bases between the two ends. This CDR3 is 16 amino acids long. CDR1 and CDR2 from the germline V gene are DFQATT and SNEGSKA (reference sequence). The CDR3, as DNA: TGCAGTGCTAGAGATCGCGGGGACGCTTATAATTCACCCCTCCACTTT. This encodes CSARDRGDAYNSPLHF.

In regard to this clonotype: This could be a read error, since a much larger clone is one nucleotide away. The chain has TRBV7-6 and TRBJ1-5; D is undetermined. CDR3 size: 15 residues. Germline assignment: CDR1 SGHVS and CDR2 FNYEAQ. In DNA form, the CDR3 reads TGTGCCAGCAACTTAGCGACCGGGCTGGGCCAGCCCCAGCATTTT. It codes for CASNLATGLGQPQHF.